These T cell receptor beta chains were read from a single sample in a study of T cells after yellow fever vaccination. TCRdb reanalysed the 5' RACE reads using MiXCR and keeps one entry per CDR3 protein. This table has approximately 600,000 distinct CDR3 sequences, 10% to 15% appearing once. Sequencing was performed on PBMCs, taken on the day of the yellow fever booster vaccination. These TCRs come from a man younger than 40 who received the YFV17D yellow fever vaccine. Both conserved end residues are part of each CDR3. Fields, in order: J gene, D gene, V gene, clone size, CDR3 DNA, CDR3 protein. D genes are given only for firm matches. Some rows have no size entry. The others give once, few or many, or a class for an expanded clone.

J gene: TRBJ1-5; D gene: .; V gene: TRBV29-1; clone size: few; CDR3 DNA: TGCAGCGTTGGCCAGCAACCGAATCAGCCCCAGCATTTT; CDR3 protein: CSVGQQPNQPQHF
J gene: TRBJ1-4; D gene: .; V gene: TRBV7-9; clone size: .; CDR3 DNA: TGTGCCAGCGGCGCTGGTCTAAGGGCTGAAAAACTGTTTTTT; CDR3 protein: CASGAGLRAEKLFF
J gene: TRBJ2-1; D gene: .; V gene: TRBV23-1; clone size: few; CDR3 DNA: TGCGCCAGCAGTCAATCGAAAGCTTTGTTGTTGGCGGGCCGCTACAATGAGCAGTTCTTC; CDR3 protein: CASSQSKALLLAGRYNEQFF
J gene: TRBJ2-1; D gene: .; V gene: TRBV25-1; clone size: few; CDR3 DNA: TGTGCCAGCAGTGAATTCGGCAGGGGGGATGAGCAGTTCTTC; CDR3 protein: CASSEFGRGDEQFF
J gene: TRBJ2-1; D gene: TRBD2; V gene: TRBV20-1; clone size: .; CDR3 DNA: TGCAGTGCTAGCTTAGCGGGAGAATGGAATGAGCAGTTCTTC; CDR3 protein: CSASLAGEWNEQFF
J gene: TRBJ1-1; D gene: .; V gene: TRBV18; clone size: .; CDR3 DNA: TGTGCCAGCTCGTGGAAGGGGGAAGCTGAAGCTTTCTTT; CDR3 protein: CASSWKGEAEAFF
J gene: TRBJ1-1; D gene: .; V gene: TRBV15; clone size: .; CDR3 DNA: TGTGCCACCAGCAGAGATAGTCACGGTCGAGCTTTCTTT; CDR3 protein: CATSRDSHGRAFF
J gene: TRBJ1-1; D gene: .; V gene: TRBV5-1; clone size: few; CDR3 DNA: TGCGCCAGCAGCTTGGCCACGGACGGTCGGGGCGCTTTCTTT; CDR3 protein: CASSLATDGRGAFF
J gene: TRBJ1-1; D gene: .; V gene: TRBV9; clone size: .; CDR3 DNA: TGTGCCAGCAGCGTATACAGGGAGAACACTGAAGCTTTCTTT; CDR3 protein: CASSVYRENTEAFF
J gene: TRBJ1-2; D gene: .; V gene: TRBV14; clone size: many; CDR3 DNA: TGTGCCAGCAGCCAAGTGTCAGGGCCCGGCTACACCTTC; CDR3 protein: CASSQVSGPGYTF
J gene: TRBJ2-3; D gene: TRBD2; V gene: TRBV11-2; clone size: .; CDR3 DNA: TGTGCCAGCAGCCGGAGGAACCCGGGACTAGCGGGAGTTAGGAGGACAGATACGCAGTATTTT; CDR3 protein: CASSRRNPGLAGVRRTDTQYF
J gene: TRBJ2-7; D gene: TRBD2; V gene: TRBV12-3/TRBV12-4; clone size: .; CDR3 DNA: TGTGCCAGCAGTAGAAGCGGGAGTGTCGAGCAGTACTTC; CDR3 protein: CASSRSGSVEQYF
J gene: TRBJ2-7; D gene: .; V gene: TRBV27; clone size: few; CDR3 DNA: TGTGCCAGCAGTTTGTTCCGGGGGACTTTCTACGAGCAGTACTTC; CDR3 protein: CASSLFRGTFYEQYF
J gene: TRBJ1-4; D gene: .; V gene: TRBV7-9; clone size: .; CDR3 DNA: TGTGCCAGCAGCTTTGCGGAGGGAGCAAAACTGTTTTTT; CDR3 protein: CASSFAEGAKLFF
J gene: TRBJ2-5; D gene: TRBD2; V gene: TRBV14; clone size: .; CDR3 DNA: TGTGCCAGCAGCCATCCGGGACTAGCGAAACAGACCCAGTACTTC; CDR3 protein: CASSHPGLAKQTQYF
J gene: TRBJ2-5; D gene: .; V gene: TRBV4-2; clone size: .; CDR3 DNA: TGTGCCAGCAGCCAACGTACGGGACATAAGGAGGCCCAAGAGACCCAGTACTTC; CDR3 protein: CASSQRTGHKEAQETQYF
J gene: TRBJ2-1; D gene: .; V gene: TRBV5-4; clone size: few; CDR3 DNA: TGTGCCAGCAGCCCTTGGTCTACCAATAATGAGCAGTTCTTC; CDR3 protein: CASSPWSTNNEQFF
J gene: TRBJ2-3; D gene: .; V gene: TRBV7-8; clone size: .; CDR3 DNA: TGTGCCAGCAGCCCTCCGGGACTCCTTACAGATACGCAGTATTTT; CDR3 protein: CASSPPGLLTDTQYF
J gene: TRBJ2-2; D gene: .; V gene: TRBV6-4; clone size: .; CDR3 DNA: TGTGCCAGCAAAGGGACAAACACCGGGGAGCTGTTTTTT; CDR3 protein: CASKGTNTGELFF
J gene: TRBJ2-1; D gene: TRBD2; V gene: TRBV11-2; clone size: few; CDR3 DNA: TGTGCCAGCACCGGACTAGCGGGACCCCGCGGGGAGCAGTTCTTC; CDR3 protein: CASTGLAGPRGEQFF
J gene: TRBJ1-2; D gene: .; V gene: TRBV3-1; clone size: .; CDR3 DNA: TGTGCCAGCAGCCAAGATCAGGGGTACAGACAAACCTATGGCTACACCTTC; CDR3 protein: CASSQDQGYRQTYGYTF
J gene: TRBJ2-7; D gene: .; V gene: TRBV18; clone size: .; CDR3 DNA: TGTGCCAGCTCACCACCTGGGATCCACTACGAGCAGTACTTC; CDR3 protein: CASSPPGIHYEQYF
J gene: TRBJ2-7; D gene: TRBD2; V gene: TRBV7-2; clone size: many; CDR3 DNA: TGTGCCAGCAGCTTGACGGGAGGGCCCTTGGAGTGGTTGTTC; CDR3 protein: CASSLTGGPLEWLF
J gene: TRBJ1-1; D gene: .; V gene: TRBV27; clone size: few; CDR3 DNA: TGTGCCAGCAGTTTCACCGGGGATAACACTGAAGCTTTCTTT; CDR3 protein: CASSFTGDNTEAFF
J gene: TRBJ1-1; D gene: .; V gene: TRBV20-1; clone size: many; CDR3 DNA: TGCAGTGCTCCTCTAAGGGCCCTGAACACTGAAGCTTTCTTT; CDR3 protein: CSAPLRALNTEAFF
J gene: TRBJ2-1; D gene: .; V gene: TRBV20-1; clone size: few; CDR3 DNA: TGCAGTGCTTGGGCCGGGGGCCACAGGACCTACAATGAGCAGTTCTTC; CDR3 protein: CSAWAGGHRTYNEQFF
J gene: TRBJ2-1; D gene: TRBD2; V gene: TRBV7-2; clone size: many; CDR3 DNA: TGTGCCAGCAGCTTAGCCGGGTCTAGCGGGAGAGGTGAGCAGTTCTTC; CDR3 protein: CASSLAGSSGRGEQFF